This T cell receptor (beta chain) emerged from a study of blood T cell repertoires in COVID-19. Study-level information: Italy, Spain and the United States were the sources of the convalescent and acute COVID-19 samples.

V dropped 3 bases and J dropped 1 base, with 6 bases sitting between them. The CDR3 length is 13 residues. Germline CDR1 reads SEHNR; CDR2 reads FQNEAQ (reference sequence). The assay was immunoSEQ multiplex PCR, and TCRdb's table has in-frame clones only and misses some. The table has 330,000 or so clones, more than 75% seen once. Allocation to cohorts depended on clinical history reported by the participants. Sequencing was performed on PBMCs or T cells enriched from blood (not recorded which). This receptor was obtained from a man aged 35 to 55 in a cohort exposed to, infected with or recovered from COVID-19 (not recorded which). J is TRBJ1-2 and V is TRBV7-9; D is unclear. The CDR3 reads CASSFGVNYGYTF. CDR3 sequence (DNA): TGTGCCAGCAGCTTCGGGGTTAACTATGGCTACACCTTC.